This T cell receptor beta chain was retrieved from a study of blood T cell repertoires in COVID-19. Germline values: CDR1 MNHEY, CDR2 SVGAGI. The CDR3 is made up of 16 amino acids. J was trimmed by 4 bases and V by 1 base; bases with no gene match: 7. The method was immunoSEQ multiplex PCR; TCRdb's version includes in-frame clones alone and lacks a portion of them. The sample records about 170,000 clones, around four fifths being singletons. The gene calls are TRBV6-5 and TRBJ1-2; TRBD1 matches 9 bases. The sequence was collected from a woman in her 70s with COVID-19, enrolled during active disease. The material sequenced was peripheral blood. In DNA form, the CDR3 reads TGTGCCAGCAGTTACTGGACAGGGGCCCGGAGCTATGGCTACACCTTC. This codes for CASSYWTGARSYGYTF.